This T cell receptor beta chain was captured in a study of blood T cell repertoires in COVID-19. Across the whole study: Acute and convalescent COVID-19 samples came from the United States, Italy and Spain. Sample material is recorded as cDNA or gDNA derived from T cells, B-cell-depleted T cells, or PBMCs.

Original processing notes: Nucleated cell number was recorded as an estimate derived from reference gene primer amplification. TCRdb keeps only in-frame clones here, not all; method: immunoSEQ multiplex PCR. V and J calls plus clone size are reproduced from that table; the DNA served to infer D and trimming. The sample yields 370,000 or so clones, roughly four fifths seen once. The TCR originated in a human donor with acute or convalescent COVID-19. The donor label of this sample is uncertain. The sample consisted of peripheral blood.

CDR3 nucleotides: TGTGCCAGCGGTTCGCTACGGACTAGCGGGAGGGTTCCTAGCACAGATACGCAGTATTTT. It encodes CASGSLRTSGRVPSTDTQYF. This sequence joins TRBV27 and TRBJ2-3; 15 bases match TRBD2. The CDR3 length is 20 residues. CDR1 and CDR2 from the germline V gene are MNHEY and SMNVEV (reference sequence). V lost 8 bases to trimming and J lost 0 bases; unmatched junction nucleotides: 15.